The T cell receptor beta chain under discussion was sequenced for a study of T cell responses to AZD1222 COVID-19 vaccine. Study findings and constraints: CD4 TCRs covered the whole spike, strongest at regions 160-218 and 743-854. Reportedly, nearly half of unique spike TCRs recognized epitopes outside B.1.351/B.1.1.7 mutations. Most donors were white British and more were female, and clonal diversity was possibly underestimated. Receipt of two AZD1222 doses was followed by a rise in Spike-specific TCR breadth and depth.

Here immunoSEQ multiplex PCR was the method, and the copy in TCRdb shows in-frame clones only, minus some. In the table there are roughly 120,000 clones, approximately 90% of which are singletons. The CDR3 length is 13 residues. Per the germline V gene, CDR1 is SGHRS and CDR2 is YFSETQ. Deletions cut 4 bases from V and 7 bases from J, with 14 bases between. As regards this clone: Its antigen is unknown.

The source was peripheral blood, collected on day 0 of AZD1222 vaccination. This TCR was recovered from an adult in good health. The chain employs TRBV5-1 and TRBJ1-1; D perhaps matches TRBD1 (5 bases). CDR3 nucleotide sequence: TGCGCCAGCAGCGCCGGGACGGGAGATGAAGCTTTCTTT. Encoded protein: CASSAGTGDEAFF.